Following are 15 T cell receptor beta chains from one sample sequenced in a study of read filtering for tumor transcriptome and immune sequencing. The library was built from about 400 ng RNA with molecular barcoded adaptors for alpha/delta and beta/gamma chains. TCRdb used MiXCR to reprocess the reads, holding one entry per CDR3 protein. The table includes 100,000 to 150,000 distinct CDR3 sequences, about an eighth detected once. Sequenced input: a population of CD138-negative cells sorted from bone marrow. All receptors derive from a donor aged 40 or older with multiple myeloma.

This clonotype was recorded at least ten times. V is TRBV28 and J is TRBJ2-3; D remains unclear. V lost 4 bases and J 2 bases, leaving 4 bases between the germline ends. The CDR3 runs to 12 residues. The germline V gene encodes CDR1 MDHEN and CDR2 SYDVKM. The CDR3 DNA is TGTGCCAGCAGTTCCCCCACAGATACGCAGTATTTT. It translates to CASSSPTDTQYF.

This clonotype was recorded many times. The CDR3 sequence is CASAGTGGYNEQFF. The CDR3 nucleotides are TGTGCCAGCGCTGGGACAGGGGGATACAATGAGCAGTTCTTC. The chain carries TRBV6-6 and TRBJ2-1, with 11 bases fitting TRBD1. The CDR3 sequence is 14 residues long. The germline CDR1 and CDR2 sequences are MNHNY and SVGAGI (reference sequence). After removal of 8 bases from V and 4 bases from J, the junction contained 4 bases not matched to a gene.

This clonotype was counted between two and nine times. The V gene is TRBV19, the J gene TRBJ2-2, with a tentative D call TRBD1 (6 bases). Germline CDR1 and CDR2: LNHDA and SQIVND (reference sequence). V was cut by 7 bases and J by 0 bases, with 15 bases left in between. The length of the CDR3 is 16 residues. CDR3 in DNA: TGTGCCAGTATGGAGGCAGGACAGTCGAACACCGGGGAGCTGTTTTTT. It codes for CASMEAGQSNTGELFF.

This clonotype showed up many times. The chain carries TRBV7-8 and TRBJ2-5; TRBD1 aligns across 10 bases. Germline V gene lookup returns CDR1 SGHVS and CDR2 FQNEAQ. After removal of 4 bases from V and 4 bases from J, the junction contained 6 bases not matched to a gene. The CDR3 is 15 residues long. The CDR3 nucleotides read TGTGCCAGCAGCTCGGACAGGGGGTTTGGAGAGACCCAGTACTTC. It translates to CASSSDRGFGETQYF.

This clonotype turned up a few times. The chain recombines TRBV2 with TRBJ1-2; 7 bases map to TRBD1. The CDR3 extends over 13 amino acids. Per the germline V gene, CDR1 is SNHLY and CDR2 is FYNNEI. The junction had 7 bases not matched to a gene; V was cut back by 4 bases and J by 8 bases. CDR3 loop: CASSAQGDLGYTF. Written as DNA, the CDR3 is TGTGCCAGCAGTGCGCAGGGGGATTTGGGCTACACCTTC.

Details on this clonotype: A read error may explain this, as a much larger clone is one base away. This chain joins TRBV29-1 and TRBJ1-2; D perhaps matches TRBD1 (6 bases). The CDR3 extends over 12 amino acids. V lost 8 bases to trimming and J lost 4 bases, with 14 bases between them. CDR1 is SQVTM and CDR2 is ANQGSEA in the germline V gene. For the CDR3, the DNA is TGCAGCATTGGCGGGACACCCTATGGCTACACCTTC. Its protein is CSIGGTPYGYTF. Based on the CDR3 plus reference TRBV29-1 and TRBJ1-2, the full variable domain is SAVISQKPSRDICQRGTSLTIQCQVDSQVTMMFWYRQQPGQSLTLIATANQGSEATYESGFVIDKFPISRPNLTFSTLTVSNMSPEDSSIYLCSIGGTPYGYTFGSGTRLTVV.

This clonotype came up many times. The CDR3 nucleotides read TGTGCCAGCAGTTTTCTTGGGAAAAACATTCAGTACTTC. Protein product: CASSFLGKNIQYF. V is TRBV12-3 or TRBV12-4 and J is TRBJ2-4; D is ambiguous. Trimming removed 3 bases at V and 4 bases at J, with 7 bases between. The CDR3 runs 13 residues.

At least ten counts were recorded for this clonotype. J is TRBJ2-3 and V is TRBV7-2, with 11 nucleotides matching TRBD2. CDR3 size: 15 residues. Germline CDR1 SGHTA, CDR2 FQGNSA. V lost 2 bases, J lost 4 bases, and 2 bases stayed unmatched. CDR3 bases: TGTGCCAGCAGCTTACTAGCGGGAGGCCCAGATACGCAGTATTTT. Its translation: CASSLLAGGPDTQYF.

The sample holds many counts of this clonotype. The chain is built from TRBV19 and TRBJ1-5; 7 bases are shared with TRBD1. This CDR3 has 14 residues. Germline trimming cut 4 bases from V and 6 bases from J; bases unmatched to any gene: 6. CDR1 is LNHDA and CDR2 is SQIVND in the germline V gene (reference sequence). The CDR3 loop is CASSTTGFPQPQHF. The CDR3 DNA reads TGTGCCAGTAGTACGACAGGGTTTCCTCAGCCCCAGCATTTT. The full variable domain, its missing parts supplied by reference TRBV19 and TRBJ1-5, is DGGITQSPKYLFRKEGQNVTLSCEQNLNHDAMYWYRQDPGQGLRLIYYSQIVNDFQKGDIAEGYSVSREKKESFPLTVTSAQKNPTAFYLCASSTTGFPQPQHFGDGTRLSIL.

J is TRBJ2-5 and V is TRBV29-1, with 8 positions matching TRBD2. From germline, CDR1 is SQVTM and CDR2 ANQGSEA. The CDR3 is 13 residues long. V gave up 7 bases and J gave up 5 bases; unmatched junction bases: 9. CDR3 sequence (DNA): TGCAGCGCCTCGCAGGCTAGCGGGGAGACCCAGTACTTC. It is translated as CSASQASGETQYF.

This clonotype was seen repeatedly, ten times or more. The V call is TRBV24-1, the J call TRBJ2-2; D is undetermined. The CDR3 sequence is 14 residues long. V lost 6 bases, J lost 1 base, and 8 bases lay in between. Germline V gene sequence: CDR1 KGHDR, CDR2 SFDVKD. CDR3 in DNA: TGTGCCACCAGTAACTCCGGGAACACCGGGGAGCTGTTTTTT. It codes for CATSNSGNTGELFF.

This clonotype was detected only a few times. Sequence at one end of the junction differs from germline and may be a read error. The J gene is TRBJ2-3, the V gene TRBV7-9; D gene ambiguous. Germline CDR1 and CDR2: SEHNR and FQNEAQ (reference sequence). There are 12 residues in the CDR3. CDR3 sequence reads: CASTYFTDTQYF. The CDR3 DNA follows: TGTGCTAGCACCTACTTCACAGATACGCAGTATTTT.

Ten or more counts support this clonotype. CDR3 in amino acids: CSAGTAAQETQYF. The CDR3 bases are TGCAGCGCCGGGACAGCCGCCCAAGAGACCCAGTACTTC. V gene TRBV29-1 combines with J gene TRBJ2-5; 7 bases are a match to TRBD1. Unmatched junction bases numbered 6, after V lost 7 bases and J lost 1 base. This CDR3 is 13 amino acids long. Germline lookup yields CDR1 SQVTM and CDR2 ANQGSEA.

On this clonotype: This sequence may be a read error, since a much larger clone differs from it by one base. The chain combines TRBV28 with TRBJ1-1, with TRBD1 identical over 12 bases. The ends lost 8 bases at V and 6 bases at J; junction bases unmatched: 7. The CDR3 spans 14 residues. Germline CDR1 is MDHEN and CDR2 is SYDVKM. The CDR3 loop reads CASGEGTGGPEAFF. CDR3 coding DNA: TGTGCCAGCGGGGAAGGGACAGGGGGCCCTGAAGCTTTCTTT.

In its sample, this clonotype was seen many times. J is TRBJ2-1 and V is TRBV6-4; TRBD1 agrees at 7 bases. CDR3 size: 16 residues. The trim removed 0 bases at V and 3 bases at J, leaving 5 bases unmatched. Germline-derived CDR1 and CDR2 are MRHNA and SNTAGT. CDR3 residues: CASSDSGGLGYNEQFF. CDR3 coding DNA: TGTGCCAGCAGTGACTCAGGGGGCCTCGGCTACAATGAGCAGTTCTTC.